The 3 T cell receptor beta chains below all came from one sample that was sequenced in a study of regulatory T cells in long-lasting Graves disease. The authors built TCR beta libraries using iRepertoire HTBI primers and Arm-PCR of CDR3 regions. TCRdb analysed the multiplex PCR reads with MiXCR anew, one entry per CDR3 protein. The table shows around 480,000 distinct CDR3 sequences, with 16% occurring only once. The time point was: newly diagnosed GD, antithyroid drugs for less than 3 months. The TCR library was made from RNA that had been extracted from PBMCs in TRIzol. Separately, the same data were catalogued under a study of T cells in Graves' hyperthyroidism and ophthalmopathy.

The sample consisted of peripheral blood mononuclear cells (PBMCs), taken at new diagnosis, from a patient treated with antithyroid drugs. These receptors came from a middle-aged man with Graves disease.

The sample holds many counts of this clonotype. The chain combines TRBV29-1 with TRBJ2-7; D ambiguous. The CDR3 extends over 11 amino acids. V was trimmed by 5 bases and J by 5 bases, leaving 10 bases between them. Germline V lookup: CDR1 SQVTM, CDR2 ANQGSEA. CDR3 DNA: TGCAGCGTTACTTCGGACCACGAGCAGTACTTC. It encodes CSVTSDHEQYF.

This clonotype appeared a few times. The rearrangement uses TRBV10-1 and TRBJ2-1, with 7 bases that match TRBD1. The J segment lost 4 bases and the V segment lost 3 bases, leaving 9 bases of the junction unmatched. Germline V lookup: CDR1 WNHNN, CDR2 SYGVQD (reference sequence). CDR3 length: 16 amino acids. For the CDR3, the DNA is TGCGCCAGCAGTGATGACCGGGACAGACCATACAATGAGCAGTTCTTC. It is translated as CASSDDRDRPYNEQFF.

With respect to this clonotype: A read error is possible here, since a much larger clone lies one base away. CDR3 sequence (DNA): TGTGCCAGCAGTCCGATGCCAGTGAGCTCCTACGATGAGCAGTTCTTC. It codes for CASSPMPVSSYDEQFF. This chain connects TRBV6-2 or TRBV6-3 to TRBJ2-1; D uncertain. The CDR3 loop spans 16 amino acids. Germline V gene lookup returns CDR1 MNHEY and CDR2 SVGEGT.